What follows is one TCR beta chain and its context. The target antigen is unknown. Thyroid surgery was preceded by no treatment in any patient. Trimming took 2 bases from V and 7 from J; bases not matched to a gene: 7. The CDR3 runs 15 residues. This record comes from a study of metastatic and nonmetastatic thyroid tumors. In the study overall: Repertoires were compared across blood and tumor or nodule tissue from malignant and benign thyroid patients.

Whole-study results and caveats: In both blood and tumor samples, TCR beta diversity was reported significantly higher for malignant than benign nodules.

Per the original data handling: A classifier of distant metastasis in papillary thyroid cancer was built from CDR3 differences (across clinicopathological groups). With MiXCR, TCRdb reprocessed the PCR reads. The V and J calls and clone size are TCRdb's, not the authors'. The data hold roughly 40,000 clones, with roughly 17% observed a single time. The clonotype originates from a male donor with papillary thyroid cancer or a benign thyroid nodule (not recorded which). Some clones in this sample may be carry-over from other donors' samples. The genes are TRBV12-3 or TRBV12-4 and TRBJ2-7; 11 bases align to TRBD2. Material: blood. The CDR3 region is CASSLTSGGAWEQYF. The CDR3 bases are TGTGCCAGCAGTTTAACTAGCGGGGGCGCTTGGGAGCAGTACTTC.